This TCR beta chain appears in the sequencing data of a study of ipilimumab plus nivolumab after autologous stem cell transplantation. In the study overall: Median doses per patient: a few ipilimumab, about eight nivolumab. The DLBCL group included primary refractory and relapsed cases.

Checkpoint therapy with ipilimumab 1 mg/kg began 14 to 28 days after transplant. Patients received nivolumab 3 mg/kg at weeks 1, 4, 7, 10, then fortnightly to week 26. The method was immunoSEQ multiplex PCR; TCRdb's version includes in-frame clones alone and lacks a portion of them. The data show roughly 16,000 clones, with more than 60% seen just once and under 40% held by the top ten. V was trimmed by 5 bases and J by 5 bases, leaving 13 bases between them. The CDR3 spans 14 residues. Germline V gene data show CDR1 as SEHNR and CDR2 as FQNEAQ (reference sequence). The material was PBMCs, obtained in a trial of ipilimumab plus nivolumab as post-transplant consolidation. The receptor was derived from a male donor with diffuse large B-cell lymphoma. The chain couples TRBV7-9 to TRBJ1-5, with D possibly TRBD1 on 6 matching bases. This chain's CDR3 is CASSTDSPYQPQHF. The CDR3 DNA follows: TGTGCCAGCAGCACGGACAGCCCTTATCAGCCCCAGCATTTT.